A single sample is the source of the 20 T cell receptor beta chains below, sequenced in a study of T cell repertoires in cytomegalovirus infection. TCRdb fed the reads into MiXCR, producing one record per CDR3 protein. The sample records roughly 320,000 distinct CDR3 sequences, 8% to 10% being singletons. Sequencing was performed on PBMCs. These receptors all stem from a human donor in good health (CMV status not recorded). Some clones in this sample may be carry-over from other donors' samples.

The gene calls are TRBV11-1 and TRBJ1-2; D gene uncertain. CDR1 is SGHAT and CDR2 is FQDESV in the germline V gene (reference sequence). The length of the CDR3 is 16 residues. V lost 0 bases and J lost 0, with 11 bases in between. The CDR3: CASSLARGGPNYGYTF. CDR3 nucleotide sequence: TGTGCCAGCAGCTTAGCGCGGGGAGGACCTAACTATGGCTACACCTTC. The full variable domain, in which reference TRBV11-1 and TRBJ1-2 provide the parts outside the CDR3, is EAEVAQSPRYKITEKSQAVAFWCDPISGHATLYWYRQILGQGPELLVQFQDESVVDDSQLPKDRFSAERLKGVDSTLKIQPAELGDSAMYLCASSLARGGPNYGYTFGSGTRLTVV.

This clonotype was observed at least ten times. The V gene is TRBV7-2, the J gene TRBJ1-1; D is uncertain. Germline CDR1 SGHTA, CDR2 FQGNSA. The CDR3 extends over 12 amino acids. Trimming stripped 6 bases from V and 3 bases from J, with 8 bases between. This chain's CDR3 is CASSPRYTEAFF. In DNA, the CDR3 is TGTGCCAGCAGTCCACGGTACACTGAAGCTTTCTTT.

This clonotype came up many times. The chain joins TRBV6-1 to TRBJ1-1, with 9 bases identical to TRBD1. This CDR3 is 16 amino acids long. Germline lookup yields CDR1 MNHNS and CDR2 SASEGT. With V trimmed by 4 bases and J by 6 bases, 12 bases remained unmatched. In DNA form, the CDR3 reads TGTGCCAGCAGTGGGCACAGGGGGCACCTGAGCCCTGAAGCTTTCTTT. Translated, it gives CASSGHRGHLSPEAFF.

This clonotype was observed at least ten times. V and J are TRBV11-3 and TRBJ1-5; 7 bases fit TRBD1. The germline gives CDR1 SGHNT, CDR2 YENEEA. V lost 4 bases to trimming and J lost 7 bases; unmatched junction nucleotides: 10. This CDR3 has 15 amino acids. This CDR3 reads CASSCRQGTIQPQHF. The CDR3 coding sequence is TGTGCCAGCAGCTGCCGACAGGGCACGATCCAGCCCCAGCATTTT.

Here the CDR3 reads CATSVQTGGTETQYF. CDR3 bases: TGTGCCACCAGTGTCCAGACAGGGGGTACAGAGACCCAGTACTTC. The chain joins TRBV24-1 to TRBJ2-5; TRBD1 aligns across 9 bases. CDR1 is KGHDR and CDR2 is SFDVKD in the germline V gene. CDR3 length: 15 amino acids. The ends lost 5 bases at V and 4 bases at J; junction bases unmatched: 7.

This clonotype was detected only a few times. The DNA for the CDR3 is TGTGCCAGCACCTGGGGGAACACTGAAGCTTTCTTT. Residues: CASTWGNTEAFF. The chain recombines TRBV12-3 or TRBV12-4 with TRBJ1-1; no reliable D call. This CDR3 contains 12 residues. The V end was cut by 7 bases, the J end by 1 base, with 7 bases between.

This clonotype was observed at least ten times. This sequence joins TRBV7-2 and TRBJ1-2; TRBD1 agrees at 7 bases. V trimming: 4 bases; J trimming: 8 bases; junction bases outside the gene matches: 19. The CDR3 is made up of 17 amino acids. In germline, CDR1 is SGHTA, CDR2 FQGNSA. CDR3 DNA: TGTGCCAGCAGCTCCATCAGGGGGGAGACAACTATGGAAGGCTACACCTTC. Residues: CASSSIRGETTMEGYTF. The full variable domain, rest sourced from reference TRBV7-2 and TRBJ1-2, is GAGVSQSPSNKVTEKGKDVELRCDPISGHTALYWYRQSLGQGLEFLIYFQGNSAPDKSGLPSDRFSAERTGGSVSTLTIQRTQQEDSAVYLCASSSIRGETTMEGYTFGSGTRLTVV.

This clonotype has just a few counts. The chain has TRBV7-2 and TRBJ2-1; no definite D call. The germline CDR1 and CDR2 sequences are SGHTA and FQGNSA. Trimming cost V 5 bases and J 3 bases, with 5 bases left between them. This CDR3 is built from 12 residues. This chain's CDR3 is CASSHDYNEQFF. CDR3 in DNA: TGTGCCAGCAGCCACGACTACAATGAGCAGTTCTTC. Combining the CDR3 with reference TRBV7-2 and TRBJ2-1 gives the whole variable domain GAGVSQSPSNKVTEKGKDVELRCDPISGHTALYWYRQSLGQGLEFLIYFQGNSAPDKSGLPSDRFSAERTGGSVSTLTIQRTQQEDSAVYLCASSHDYNEQFFGPGTRLTVL.

The chain carries TRBV12-3 or TRBV12-4 and TRBJ2-7; 8 positions match TRBD1. CDR3 length equals 13 residues. V lost 6 bases and J lost 4; bases outside the gene matches: 5. The CDR3 DNA follows: TGTGCCAGCAGATACAGGGGGGATTACGAGCAGTACTTC. This codes for CASRYRGDYEQYF.

This clonotype was seen a few times. This may come from a read error, since a much larger clone is one base off. The V gene is TRBV7-9, the J gene TRBJ2-7, with 8 positions matching TRBD1. Germline V gives CDR1 SEHNR, CDR2 FQNEAQ (reference sequence). This CDR3 comprises 14 residues. The junction had 1 base not matched to a gene; V was cut back by 0 bases and J by 3 bases. The CDR3 DNA sequence: TGTGCCAGCAGCTTAGCGGGGACAGGCTACGAGCAGTACTTC. Translating it yields CASSLAGTGYEQYF.

The table lists this clonotype with many counts. V is TRBV14 and J is TRBJ1-2; a possible D gene is TRBD1 (5 bases). CDR1 and CDR2 (germline): SGHDN, FVKESK. V lost 0 bases and J 3 bases, leaving 17 bases between the germline ends. This CDR3 has 17 residues. The DNA for the CDR3 is TGTGCCAGCAGCCAAGATTGGGGGATGCGAGGGGACTATGGCTACACCTTC. It translates to CASSQDWGMRGDYGYTF. Variable domain in full (rest from reference TRBV14 and TRBJ1-2): EAGVTQFPSHSVIEKGQTVTLRCDPISGHDNLYWYRRVMGKEIKFLLHFVKESKQDESGMPNNRFLAERTGGTYSTLKVQPAELEDSGVYFCASSQDWGMRGDYGYTFGSGTRLTVV.

This clonotype was counted many times. The chain uses TRBV6-5 and TRBJ1-6, with D possibly TRBD1 on 5 matching bases. Deletions cut 0 bases from V and 6 bases from J, with 12 bases between. Germline values: CDR1 MNHEY, CDR2 SVGAGI. This CDR3 is 16 amino acids long. CDR3 amino acids: CASSYSTPGANSPLHF. Here the CDR3 DNA reads TGTGCCAGCAGTTACTCGACCCCCGGGGCTAATTCACCCCTCCACTTT.

This chain uses TRBV12-3 or TRBV12-4 with TRBJ2-7, with no clear D. The CDR3 covers 12 residues. The germline V and J ends were trimmed by 5 bases and 3 bases, with 8 bases remaining between them. CDR3 sequence: CASSISHYEQYF. The DNA of the CDR3 is TGTGCCAGCAGTATTAGCCACTACGAGCAGTACTTC.

This clonotype has ten or more counts. The rearrangement uses TRBV7-2 and TRBJ2-3; 9 bases are a match to TRBD1. J gave up 10 bases and V 1 base, and 3 bases lay outside the gene matches. The germline V gene encodes CDR1 SGHTA and CDR2 FQGNSA. The CDR3 extends over 13 amino acids. This CDR3 reads CASSLGDRAAQYF. The CDR3 DNA reads TGTGCCAGCAGCTTAGGGGACAGGGCGGCGCAGTATTTT.

V and J are TRBV14 and TRBJ2-1, with 10 bases lining up with TRBD2. After removal of 3 bases from V and 3 bases from J, the junction contained 5 bases not matched to a gene. The CDR3 length is 16 residues. Germline V gives CDR1 SGHDN, CDR2 FVKESK. CDR3 loop: CASSQASGRIYNEQFF. CDR3 DNA sequence: TGTGCCAGCAGCCAGGCTAGCGGGAGAATCTACAATGAGCAGTTCTTC.

This clonotype has a handful of counts. The chain joins TRBV7-2 to TRBJ1-5, with 9 bases fitting TRBD1. Germline loops: CDR1 SGHTA, CDR2 FQGNSA. The junction had 8 bases not matched to a gene; V was cut back by 5 bases and J by 12 bases. The CDR3 is 13 residues long. The CDR3, as DNA: TGTGCCAGCAGCACACCCACAGGGGGCGTCCAGCATTTT. This sequence encodes CASSTPTGGVQHF.

This clonotype was counted at least ten times. The chain employs TRBV4-3 and TRBJ2-1, with D maybe TRBD2 (6 bases). Trimming took 2 bases from V and 9 from J, leaving 20 bases between them. Germline CDR1 reads LGHNA; CDR2 reads YSLEER. This CDR3 region has 16 residues. The CDR3, as DNA: TGCGCCAGCAGCCAAATCGTCTCTGCGGGGATGGGTGAGCAGTTCTTC. Protein sequence: CASSQIVSAGMGEQFF.

This clonotype has only one observation. A much larger clone differs from this one at a single base, so this may be a read error. The chain combines TRBV12-3 or TRBV12-4 with TRBJ2-5, with D unclear. V lost 2 bases and J 2 bases, leaving 12 bases between the germline ends. This CDR3 contains 15 residues. The CDR3 coding sequence is TGTGCCAGCAGTTTAAGGGCGCCCCTACAAGAGACCCAGTACTTC. Its protein is CASSLRAPLQETQYF.

The sample holds a few counts of this clonotype. The chain combines TRBV10-3 with TRBJ2-5; no clear D. V dropped 0 bases and J dropped 5 bases, with 4 bases sitting between them. This CDR3 has 12 residues. The germline V gene encodes CDR1 ENHRY and CDR2 SYGVKD. The CDR3 DNA reads TGTGCCATCAGTGAGTCGGGGGAGACCCAGTACTTC. Translation gives CAISESGETQYF.

The chain employs TRBV7-9 and TRBJ2-5; TRBD1 or TRBD2 may be the D gene (5 bases each). CDR1 is SEHNR, CDR2 FQNEAQ, per germline (reference sequence). The CDR3 is made up of 15 amino acids. V lost 5 bases, J lost 4 bases, and 17 bases lay in between. This chain's CDR3 is CASSRGSGLRETQYF. The CDR3 coding sequence is TGTGCCAGCAGCCGAGGGTCAGGGTTGAGAGAGACCCAGTACTTC.